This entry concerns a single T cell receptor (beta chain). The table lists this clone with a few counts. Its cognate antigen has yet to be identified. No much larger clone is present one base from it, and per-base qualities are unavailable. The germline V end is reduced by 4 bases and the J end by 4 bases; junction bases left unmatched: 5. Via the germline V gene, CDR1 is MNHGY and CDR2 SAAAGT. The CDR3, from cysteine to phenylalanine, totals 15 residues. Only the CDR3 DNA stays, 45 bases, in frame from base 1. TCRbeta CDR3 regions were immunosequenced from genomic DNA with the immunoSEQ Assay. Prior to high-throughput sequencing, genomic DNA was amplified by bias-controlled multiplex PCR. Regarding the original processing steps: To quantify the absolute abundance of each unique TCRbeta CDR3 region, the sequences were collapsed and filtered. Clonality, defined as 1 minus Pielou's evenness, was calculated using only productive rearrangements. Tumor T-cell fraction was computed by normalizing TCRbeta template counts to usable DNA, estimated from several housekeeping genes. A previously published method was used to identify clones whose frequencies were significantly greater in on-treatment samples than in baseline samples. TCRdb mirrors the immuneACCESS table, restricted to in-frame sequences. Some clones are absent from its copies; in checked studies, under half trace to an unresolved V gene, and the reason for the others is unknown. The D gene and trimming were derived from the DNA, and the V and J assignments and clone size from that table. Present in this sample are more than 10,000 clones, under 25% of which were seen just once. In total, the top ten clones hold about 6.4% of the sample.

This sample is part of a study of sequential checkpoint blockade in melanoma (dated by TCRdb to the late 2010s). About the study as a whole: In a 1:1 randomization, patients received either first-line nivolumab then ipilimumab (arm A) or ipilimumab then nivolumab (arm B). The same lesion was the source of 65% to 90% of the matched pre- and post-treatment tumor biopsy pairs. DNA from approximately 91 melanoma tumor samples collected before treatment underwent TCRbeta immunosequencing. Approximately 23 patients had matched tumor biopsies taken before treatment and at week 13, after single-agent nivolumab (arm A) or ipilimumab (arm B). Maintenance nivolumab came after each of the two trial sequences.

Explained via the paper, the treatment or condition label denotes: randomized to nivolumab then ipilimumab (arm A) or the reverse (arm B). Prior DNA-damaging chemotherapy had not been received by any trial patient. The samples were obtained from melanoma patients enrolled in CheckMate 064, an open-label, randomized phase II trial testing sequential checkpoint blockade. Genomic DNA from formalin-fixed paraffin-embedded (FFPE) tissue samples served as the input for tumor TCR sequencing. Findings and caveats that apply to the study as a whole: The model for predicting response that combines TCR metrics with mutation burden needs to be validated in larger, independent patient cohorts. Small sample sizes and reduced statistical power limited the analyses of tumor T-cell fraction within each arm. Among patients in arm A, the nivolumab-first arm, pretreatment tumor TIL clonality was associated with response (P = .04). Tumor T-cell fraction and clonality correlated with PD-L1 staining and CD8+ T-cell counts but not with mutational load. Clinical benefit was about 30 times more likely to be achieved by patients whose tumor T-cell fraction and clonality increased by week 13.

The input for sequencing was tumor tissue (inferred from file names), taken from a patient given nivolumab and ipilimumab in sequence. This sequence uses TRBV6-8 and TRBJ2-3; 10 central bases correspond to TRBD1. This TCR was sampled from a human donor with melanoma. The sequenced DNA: TGTGCCAGCAGTTGGGGACAGGGGTTCGCAGATACGCAGTATTTT. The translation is CASSWGQGFADTQYF.